These T cell receptor beta chains were read from a single sample in a study of breast tumors, draining lymph nodes, adjacent tissues. TCRdb fed the multiplex PCR reads into MiXCR, producing one record per CDR3 protein. Of roughly 260,000 distinct CDR3 sequences in the sample, 30% were seen once. The specimen was axillary lymph node tissue. These TCRs come from a female donor with breast cancer. Some clones in this sample may be carry-over from other donors' samples. Each CDR3 is given with its conserved first and last residue. A D gene is named only where the DNA matches it firmly. Size is stated for part of the rows, as once, few or many counts, or as a class when the clone is expanded.

TGCAGTGCTACACCGACTAGCGGGACGAGGGAGACCCAGTACTTC | CSATPTSGTRETQYF | many | TRBV20-1 | TRBD2 | TRBJ2-5
TGTGCCGGTAGCAGCGGAGGGGCGCGAGAGCAGTACTTC | CAGSSGGAREQYF | once | TRBV19 | . | TRBJ2-7
TGTGCCAGCAGCTTTGGTGAAGCTGGGGCCAACGTCCTGACTTTC | CASSFGEAGANVLTF | . | TRBV7-9 | . | TRBJ2-6
TGCAGTGCTAGGGGACTAGCCGCCTACAATGAGCAGTTCTTC | CSARGLAAYNEQFF | many | TRBV20-1 | TRBD2 | TRBJ2-1
TGCGCCAGCAGCCCTTACAGTGATTCACCCCTCCACTTT | CASSPYSDSPLHF | many | TRBV5-1 | . | TRBJ1-6
TGTGCCAGCGGCTTAGATCCGCGGGCTACCACAGATACGCAGTATTTT | CASGLDPRATTDTQYF | . | TRBV11-2 | . | TRBJ2-3
TGTGCCAGCAGCTCACAGGGTGACTATGGCTACACCTTC | CASSSQGDYGYTF | many | TRBV7-6 | . | TRBJ1-2
TGTGCCAGCAGTCACTATTCTAGTGAAACCTACGAGCAGTACTTC | CASSHYSSETYEQYF | . | TRBV6-5 | . | TRBJ2-7
TGTGCCACCAGCAGGGACAGGGTTAGCAATCAGCCCCAGCATTTT | CATSRDRVSNQPQHF | . | TRBV15 | TRBD1 | TRBJ1-5
TGTGCCAGCAGCTTAGGACGGTTCGGAGCAACTAATGAAAAACTGTTTTTT | CASSLGRFGATNEKLFF | . | TRBV5-4 | . | TRBJ1-4
TGTGCCACCAGTGAACCTACAGGTTGGGGAGAGGCCCAGTACTTC | CATSEPTGWGEAQYF | . | TRBV24-1 | . | TRBJ2-5
TGCAGTGAACAGCGGGGGTCCGACGAGCAGTACTTC | CSEQRGSDEQYF | many | TRBV20-1 | TRBD2 | TRBJ2-7
TGTGCCAGCAGCTTCCTGACTAGCGGGAGGGTCTACGAGCAGTACTTC | CASSFLTSGRVYEQYF | many | TRBV13 | TRBD2 | TRBJ2-7
TGTGCCAGCAGCTCCACGACAGCGGGCCTCTCTGGGGCCAACGTCCTGACTTTC | CASSSTTAGLSGANVLTF | . | TRBV5-5 | . | TRBJ2-6